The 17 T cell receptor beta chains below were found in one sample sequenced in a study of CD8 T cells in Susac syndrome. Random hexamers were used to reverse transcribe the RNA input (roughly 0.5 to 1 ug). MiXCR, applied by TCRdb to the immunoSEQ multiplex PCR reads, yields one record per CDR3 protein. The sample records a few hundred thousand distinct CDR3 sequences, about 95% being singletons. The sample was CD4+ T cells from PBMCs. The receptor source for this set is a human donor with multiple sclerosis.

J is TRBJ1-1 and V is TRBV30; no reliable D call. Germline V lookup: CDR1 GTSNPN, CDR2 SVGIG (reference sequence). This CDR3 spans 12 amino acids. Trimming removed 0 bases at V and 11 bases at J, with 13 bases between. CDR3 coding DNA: TGTGCCTGGAGTGTGGTCCGCGGTCGGGCTTTCTTT. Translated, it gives CAWSVVRGRAFF.

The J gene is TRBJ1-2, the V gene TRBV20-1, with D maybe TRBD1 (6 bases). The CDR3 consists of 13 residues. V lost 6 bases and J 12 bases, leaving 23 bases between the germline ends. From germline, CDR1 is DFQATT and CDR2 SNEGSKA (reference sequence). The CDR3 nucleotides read TGCAGTGCGAGGGGAGGGGGTCCCTCTCCCCACACCTTC. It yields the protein CSARGGGPSPHTF.

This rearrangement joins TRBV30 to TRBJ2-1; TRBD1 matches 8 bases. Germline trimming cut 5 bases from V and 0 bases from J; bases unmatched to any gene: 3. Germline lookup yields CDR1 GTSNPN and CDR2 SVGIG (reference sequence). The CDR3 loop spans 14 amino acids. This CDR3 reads CAWDGTGSYNEQFF. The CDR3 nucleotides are TGTGCCTGGGACGGGACAGGCTCCTACAATGAGCAGTTCTTC.

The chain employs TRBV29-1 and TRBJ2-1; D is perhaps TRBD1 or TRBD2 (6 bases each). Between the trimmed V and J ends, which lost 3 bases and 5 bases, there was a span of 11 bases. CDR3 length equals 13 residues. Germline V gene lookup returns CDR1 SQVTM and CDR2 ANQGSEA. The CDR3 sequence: CSVDWGANNEQFF. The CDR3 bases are TGCAGCGTTGATTGGGGGGCGAACAATGAGCAGTTCTTC.

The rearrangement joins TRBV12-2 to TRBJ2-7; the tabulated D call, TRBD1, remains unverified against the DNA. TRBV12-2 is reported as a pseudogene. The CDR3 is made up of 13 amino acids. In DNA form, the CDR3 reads TGTGCAAGTCGCCCCTGGGCCGGCTACGAGCAGTACGTC. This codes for CASRPWAGYEQYV.

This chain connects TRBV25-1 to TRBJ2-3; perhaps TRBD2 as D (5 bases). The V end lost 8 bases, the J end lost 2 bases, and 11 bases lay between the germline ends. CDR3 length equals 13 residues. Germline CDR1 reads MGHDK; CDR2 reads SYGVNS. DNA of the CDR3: TGTGCCAGCCGGCCGGAGGCCACAGATACGCAGTATTTT. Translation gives CASRPEATDTQYF.

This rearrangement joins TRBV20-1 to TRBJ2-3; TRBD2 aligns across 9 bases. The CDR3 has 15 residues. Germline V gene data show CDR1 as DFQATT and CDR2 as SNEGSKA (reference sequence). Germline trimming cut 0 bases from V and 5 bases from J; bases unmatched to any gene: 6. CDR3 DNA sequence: TGCAGTGCTAGAGAATCGCGGGGGGGCGTAGATACGCAGTATTTT. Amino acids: CSARESRGGVDTQYF.

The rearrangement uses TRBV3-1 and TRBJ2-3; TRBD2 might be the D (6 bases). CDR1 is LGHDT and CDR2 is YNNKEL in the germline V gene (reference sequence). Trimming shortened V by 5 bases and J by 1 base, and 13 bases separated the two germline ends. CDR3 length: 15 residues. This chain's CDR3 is CASSGRDSRTDTQYF. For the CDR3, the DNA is TGTGCCAGCAGCGGCCGGGACTCCCGCACAGATACGCAGTATTTT.

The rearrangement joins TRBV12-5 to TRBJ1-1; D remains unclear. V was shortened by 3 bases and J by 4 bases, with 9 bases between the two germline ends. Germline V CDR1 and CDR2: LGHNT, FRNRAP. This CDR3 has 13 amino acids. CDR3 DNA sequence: TGTGCTAGTGGTTTCGTGGAGGGCACTGAAGCTTTCTTT. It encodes CASGFVEGTEAFF.

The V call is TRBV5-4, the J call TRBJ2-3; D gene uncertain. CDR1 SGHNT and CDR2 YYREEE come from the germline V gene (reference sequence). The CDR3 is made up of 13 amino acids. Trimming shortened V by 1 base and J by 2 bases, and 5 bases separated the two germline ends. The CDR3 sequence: CASSLSTTDTQYF. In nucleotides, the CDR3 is TGTGCCAGCAGCTTGAGTACCACAGATACGCAGTATTTT.

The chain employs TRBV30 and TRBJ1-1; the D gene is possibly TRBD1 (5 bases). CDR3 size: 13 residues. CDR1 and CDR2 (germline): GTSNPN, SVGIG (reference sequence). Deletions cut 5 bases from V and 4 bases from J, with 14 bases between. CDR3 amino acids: CAWDYRFGTEAFF. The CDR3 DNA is TGTGCCTGGGACTACAGGTTCGGCACTGAAGCTTTCTTT.

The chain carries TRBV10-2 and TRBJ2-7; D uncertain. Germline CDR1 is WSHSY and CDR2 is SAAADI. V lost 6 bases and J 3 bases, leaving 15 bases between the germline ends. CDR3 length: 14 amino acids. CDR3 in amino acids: CASRSPIRLYEQYV. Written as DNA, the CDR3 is TGCGCCAGCAGGAGCCCGATCCGGCTCTACGAGCAGTACGTC.

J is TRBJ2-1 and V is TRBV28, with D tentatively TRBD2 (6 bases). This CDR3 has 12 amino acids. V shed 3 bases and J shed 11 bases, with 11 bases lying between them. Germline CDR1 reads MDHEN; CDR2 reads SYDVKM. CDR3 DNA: TGTGCCAGCAGTTTTCAGGGAGGCAAGCAGTTCTTC. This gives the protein CASSFQGGKQFF.

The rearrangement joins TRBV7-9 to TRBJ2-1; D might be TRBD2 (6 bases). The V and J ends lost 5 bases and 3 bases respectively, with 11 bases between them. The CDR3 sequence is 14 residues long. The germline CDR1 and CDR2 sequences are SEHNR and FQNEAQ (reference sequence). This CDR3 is CASSPQGGYNEQFF. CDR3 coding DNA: TGTGCCAGCAGCCCCCAGGGAGGCTACAATGAGCAGTTCTTC.

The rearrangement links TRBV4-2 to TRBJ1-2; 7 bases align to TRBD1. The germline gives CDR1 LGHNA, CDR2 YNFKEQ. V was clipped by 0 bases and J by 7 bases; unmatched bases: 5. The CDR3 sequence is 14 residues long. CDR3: CASSQDRDSPGYTF. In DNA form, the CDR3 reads TGTGCCAGCAGCCAAGATAGGGACAGCCCTGGCTACACCTTC.

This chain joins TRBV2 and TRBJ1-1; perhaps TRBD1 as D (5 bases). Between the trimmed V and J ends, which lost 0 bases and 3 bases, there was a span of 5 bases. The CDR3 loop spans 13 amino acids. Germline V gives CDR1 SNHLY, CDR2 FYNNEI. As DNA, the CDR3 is TGTGCCAGCAGTGAAGCGGGGGACACTGAAGCTTTCTTT. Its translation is CASSEAGDTEAFF.

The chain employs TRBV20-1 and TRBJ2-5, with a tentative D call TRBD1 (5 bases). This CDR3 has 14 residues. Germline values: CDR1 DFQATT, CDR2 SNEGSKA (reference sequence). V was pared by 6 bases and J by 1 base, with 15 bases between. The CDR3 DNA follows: TGCAGTGCCCCCCAGTGGGGCGGCCAAGAGACCCAGTACTTC. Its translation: CSAPQWGGQETQYF.